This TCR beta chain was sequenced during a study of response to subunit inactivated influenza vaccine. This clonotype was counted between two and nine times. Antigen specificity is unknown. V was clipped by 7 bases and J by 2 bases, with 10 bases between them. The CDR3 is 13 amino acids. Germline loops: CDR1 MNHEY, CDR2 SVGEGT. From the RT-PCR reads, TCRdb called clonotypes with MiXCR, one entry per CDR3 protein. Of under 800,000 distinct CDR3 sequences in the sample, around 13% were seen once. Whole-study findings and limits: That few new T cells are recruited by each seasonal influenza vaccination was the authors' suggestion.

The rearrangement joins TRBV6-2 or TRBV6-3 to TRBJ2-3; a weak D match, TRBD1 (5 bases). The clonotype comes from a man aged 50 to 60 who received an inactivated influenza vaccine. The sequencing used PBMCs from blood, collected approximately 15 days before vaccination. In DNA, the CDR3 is TGTGCCAGCACTGACAGTCACACAGATACGCAGTATTTT. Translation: CASTDSHTDTQYF.